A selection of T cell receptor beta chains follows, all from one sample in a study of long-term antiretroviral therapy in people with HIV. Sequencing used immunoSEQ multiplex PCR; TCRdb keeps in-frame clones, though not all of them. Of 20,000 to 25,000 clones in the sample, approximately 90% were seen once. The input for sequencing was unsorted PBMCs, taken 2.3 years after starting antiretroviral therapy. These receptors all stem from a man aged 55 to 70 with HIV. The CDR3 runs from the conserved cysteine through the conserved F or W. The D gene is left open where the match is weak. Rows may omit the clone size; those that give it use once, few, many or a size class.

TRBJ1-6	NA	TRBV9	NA	TGTGCCAGCAGCGTAGCTGACGGGGGTTCAAATTCACCCCTCCACTTT	CASSVADGGSNSPLHF
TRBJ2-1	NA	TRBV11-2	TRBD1	TGTGCCAGCAGCTTGCAGGGACAGGGGGCCTACAATGAGCAGTTCTTC	CASSLQGQGAYNEQFF
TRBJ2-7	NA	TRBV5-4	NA	TGTGCCAGCAGCTCAAGCGGTGGGTTCTACGAGCAGTACTTC	CASSSSGGFYEQYF
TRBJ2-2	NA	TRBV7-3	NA	TGTGCCAGCAGCCCGCGGCCCTTGGCCGGGGAGCTGTTTTTT	CASSPRPLAGELFF
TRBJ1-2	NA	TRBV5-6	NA	TGTGCCAGCAGCTTGCTCGACAGGCGCCCTAACTATGGCTACACCTTC	CASSLLDRRPNYGYTF
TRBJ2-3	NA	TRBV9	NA	TGTGCCAGCAGCGGGCGAAATTCAGATACGCAGTATTTT	CASSGRNSDTQYF
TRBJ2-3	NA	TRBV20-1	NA	TGCAGTCCCCGATCCGATACGCAGTATTTT	CSPRSDTQYF
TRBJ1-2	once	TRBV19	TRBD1	TGTGCCAGTAGTTTGACCGGGACAGGGCTTTATGGCTACACCTTC	CASSLTGTGLYGYTF
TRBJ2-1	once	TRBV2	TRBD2	TGTGCCGGAGAGCGGGGAATCAGGGAGAATGAGCAGTTCTTC	CAGERGIRENEQFF
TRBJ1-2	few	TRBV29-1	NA	TGCAGCGTTGAAATCTACTATGGCTACACCTTC	CSVEIYYGYTF
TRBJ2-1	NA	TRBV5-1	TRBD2	TGCGCCAGCAGCTCCTCCGCGACTAGCGGTTACAATGAGCAGTTCTTC	CASSSSATSGYNEQFF
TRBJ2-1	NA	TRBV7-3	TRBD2	TGTGCCAGCAGCTTAATTGCCGCCTCCGGGGGGGTCGGCAATGAGCAGTTCTTC	CASSLIAASGGVGNEQFF
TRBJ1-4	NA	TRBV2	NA	TGTGCCAGCACGGGCGAAGGGGAAAAACTGTTTTTT	CASTGEGEKLFF
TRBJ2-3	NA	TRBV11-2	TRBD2	TGTGCCAGCAGCTTAGAATCGTTAGCGGGGACCGCCTACACAGATACGCAGTATTTT	CASSLESLAGTAYTDTQYF
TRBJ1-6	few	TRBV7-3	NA	TGTGCCAGCAGCACGGGGGAAGGTAATTCACCCCTCCACTTT	CASSTGEGNSPLHF
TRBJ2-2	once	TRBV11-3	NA	TGTGCCAGCAGCTTAGGTTCCCGAACGCTAAACACCGGGGAGCTGTTTTTT	CASSLGSRTLNTGELFF
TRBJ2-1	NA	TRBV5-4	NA	TGTGCCAGCAGTCTTATGGACTGGCCCCGTGGGGATGAGCAGTTCTTC	CASSLMDWPRGDEQFF
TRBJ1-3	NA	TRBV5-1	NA	TGCGCCAGCAGCTTGGATGCGCGCCAGAGCTGGAACACCATATATTTT	CASSLDARQSWNTIYF
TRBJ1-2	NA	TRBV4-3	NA	TGCGCCAGCAGCCAAGAGGGAGGGTATGGCTACACCTTC	CASSQEGGYGYTF
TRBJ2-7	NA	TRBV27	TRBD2	TGTGCCAGCAGTCGGCGAATCGGGACTAGCAGTTACGAGCAGTACTTC	CASSRRIGTSSYEQYF
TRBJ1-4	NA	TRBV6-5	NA	TGTGCCAGCAGCCCGGGACCGTTTAATGAAAAACTGTTTTTT	CASSPGPFNEKLFF
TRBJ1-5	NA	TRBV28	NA	TGTGCCAGCACCTCCCAAGGGTTTAGCAATCAGCCCCAGCATTTT	CASTSQGFSNQPQHF
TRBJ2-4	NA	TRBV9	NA	TGTGCCAGCAGCGCGGGGTCCAGCCGAATAGCCAAAAACATTCAGTACTTC	CASSAGSSRIAKNIQYF
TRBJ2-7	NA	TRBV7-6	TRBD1	TGTGCCAGCAGCTTAGCGCAGGGACAGGGGGACTCCTACGAGCAGTACTTC	CASSLAQGQGDSYEQYF
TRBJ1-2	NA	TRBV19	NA	TGTGCCAGTACAGGCGATGGTAAGGACTATGGCTACACCTTC	CASTGDGKDYGYTF
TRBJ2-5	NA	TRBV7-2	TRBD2	TGTGCCAGCAGCGCCCAACCCTTTGCTAGCGGGGGGCCATGGTCAGACTTC	CASSAQPFASGGPWSDF
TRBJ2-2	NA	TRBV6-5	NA	TGTGCCAGCAGTTACTCGAGCACCGGGGAGCTGTTTTTT	CASSYSSTGELFF
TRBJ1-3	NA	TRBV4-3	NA	TGCGCCAGCAGCCAAGATACCCCGCAGGGCCCTTTATCTGGAAACACCATATATTTT	CASSQDTPQGPLSGNTIYF
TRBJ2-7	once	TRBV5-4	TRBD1	TGTGCCAGCAGCGGGGCAGGGGACAGTTACGAGCAGTACTTC	CASSGAGDSYEQYF
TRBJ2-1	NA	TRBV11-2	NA	TGTGCCAGCAGCAAGTCAGGCGATGAGCAGTTCTTC	CASSKSGDEQFF
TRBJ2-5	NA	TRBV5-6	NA	TGTGCCAGCAGCCACGAATTTCAAGAGACCCAGTACTTC	CASSHEFQETQYF
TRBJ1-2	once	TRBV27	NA	TGTGCCAGCAGTCCTCGGGCAGGGGATGGCTACACCTTC	CASSPRAGDGYTF
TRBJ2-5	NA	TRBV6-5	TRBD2	TGTGCCAGCAGTTACTCGACTAGCGGAAAACTAGAGACCCAGTACTTC	CASSYSTSGKLETQYF
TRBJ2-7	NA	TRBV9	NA	TGTGCCAGCAGCGTACAGGGACACGCGTCGGGCGAGCAGTACTTC	CASSVQGHASGEQYF
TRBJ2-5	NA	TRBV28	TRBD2	TGTGCCAGCAGTTCCCCGTTTAGCGGGGGAGGAGAGACCCAGTACTTC	CASSSPFSGGGETQYF
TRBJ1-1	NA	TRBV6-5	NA	TGTGCCAGCAGTTCGGGGGTGCGGACTGAAGCTTTCTTT	CASSSGVRTEAFF
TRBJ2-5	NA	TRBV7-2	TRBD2	TGTGCCAGCAGCCCCCGGCGGGAGAGCGTGGAGACCCAGTACTTC	CASSPRRESVETQYF
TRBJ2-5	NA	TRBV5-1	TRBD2	TGCGCCAGCAGCTACCAAGCGGGGGAAGGAGAGACCCAGTACTTC	CASSYQAGEGETQYF
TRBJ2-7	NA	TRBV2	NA	TGTGCCAGCTACGGGGGTCCCGTCTACGAGCAGTACTTC	CASYGGPVYEQYF
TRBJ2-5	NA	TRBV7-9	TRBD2	TGTGCCAGCAGCCCACCTTCTTCAATACTAGCGGGAGATGAGACCCAGTACTTC	CASSPPSSILAGDETQYF
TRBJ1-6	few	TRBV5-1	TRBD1	TGCGCCAGCAGCTTGGAGACAGGGCGCAGTAATTCACCCCTCCACTTT	CASSLETGRSNSPLHF
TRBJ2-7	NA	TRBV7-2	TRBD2	TGTGCCAGCAGCTACGAACTAGCGACAACCGCCTACGAGCAGTACTTC	CASSYELATTAYEQYF
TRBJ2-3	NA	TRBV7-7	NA	TGTGCTAGCAGCTTAGGGGACTTCACAGATACGCAGTATTTT	CASSLGDFTDTQYF
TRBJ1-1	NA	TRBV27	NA	TGTGCCAGCAGTTTACGAACAGGGAGATTTGAAGCTTTCTTT	CASSLRTGRFEAFF
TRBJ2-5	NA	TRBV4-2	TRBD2	TGTGCCAGCAGCCGCAAGGGGGCGGGGGGGCAGGCCCAAGAGACCCAGTACTTC	CASSRKGAGGQAQETQYF
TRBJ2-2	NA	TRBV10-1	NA	TGCGCCACCGCAGATACCGGGGAGCTGTTTTTT	CATADTGELFF
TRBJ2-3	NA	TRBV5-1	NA	TGCGCCAGCAGCCTGTTCTTAAGCACAGATACGCAGTATTTT	CASSLFLSTDTQYF
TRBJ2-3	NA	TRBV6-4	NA	TGTGCCAGCACTCCGCTTCAGTATTTT	CASTPLQYF
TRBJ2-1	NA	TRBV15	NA	TGTGCCACCGGTCCGTATGGGGCCTACAATGAGCAGTTCTTC	CATGPYGAYNEQFF
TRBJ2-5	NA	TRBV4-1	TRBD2	TGCGCCAGCAGCCACGGCTTGGCTAGCGGACAAGAGACCCAGTACTTC	CASSHGLASGQETQYF
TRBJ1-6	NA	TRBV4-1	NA	TGCGCCAGCAGCCAAGGAGGAGGCAGGGCCAATAATTCACCCCTCCACTTT	CASSQGGGRANNSPLHF
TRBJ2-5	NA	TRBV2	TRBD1	TGTGCCAGCAGTTACCAGGGGGCGGGGGAGACCCAGTACTTC	CASSYQGAGETQYF
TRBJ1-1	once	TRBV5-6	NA	TGTGCCAGCAGCTTGGGTGGCGCGGGAACTGAAGCTTTCTTT	CASSLGGAGTEAFF
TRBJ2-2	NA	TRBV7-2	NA	TGTGCCAGCAGCTTGGGGTGGGGCAGGGCGAACACCGGGGAGCTGTTTTTT	CASSLGWGRANTGELFF